This is a list of T cell receptor beta chains from one sample in a study of T-cell reconstitution after alpha-beta-depleted transplantation in children. One entry per CDR3 protein results from TCRdb running MiXCR on the PCR reads. The sample has 300,000 or so distinct CDR3 sequences; around 25% are singletons. The sequencing used PBMCs, mostly from graft donor cells, collected 180 days after TCRalphabeta/CD19-depleted stem cell transplant. These TCRs come from a male patient under 18 who had a stem cell transplant for acute lymphoblastic leukemia, so the T cells may come from the graft donor. The CDR3 runs from the conserved cysteine through the conserved F or W. The D gene is left open where the match is weak. Some rows mark clone size as missing; the rest say once, few, many or name a class of expanded clone.

V gene: TRBV7-9; D gene: .; J gene: TRBJ2-7; clone size: .; CDR3 protein: CASSYSGRTTYEQYF; CDR3 DNA: TGTGCCAGCAGTTATTCGGGACGGACCACCTACGAGCAGTACTTC
V gene: TRBV19; D gene: TRBD1; J gene: TRBJ2-7; clone size: few; CDR3 protein: CASSMRDRVYEQYF; CDR3 DNA: TGTGCCAGTAGTATGAGGGACAGGGTCTACGAGCAGTACTTC
V gene: TRBV29-1; D gene: .; J gene: TRBJ1-1; clone size: few; CDR3 protein: CSAQTDNTEAFF; CDR3 DNA: TGCAGCGCCCAGACAGATAACACTGAAGCTTTCTTT
V gene: TRBV6-5; D gene: TRBD1; J gene: TRBJ2-5; clone size: .; CDR3 protein: CASSYTGTGLGETQYF; CDR3 DNA: TGTGCCAGCAGTTACACTGGGACAGGGCTCGGAGAGACCCAGTACTTC
V gene: TRBV5-1; D gene: .; J gene: TRBJ2-4; clone size: few; CDR3 protein: CASSLERGVAKNIQYF; CDR3 DNA: TGCGCCAGCAGCTTGGAACGGGGCGTAGCCAAAAACATTCAGTACTTC
V gene: TRBV12-3/TRBV12-4; D gene: TRBD1; J gene: TRBJ2-5; clone size: .; CDR3 protein: CASSKDRRTYQETQYF; CDR3 DNA: TGTGCCAGCAGCAAGGACAGGCGTACGTACCAAGAGACCCAGTACTTC
V gene: TRBV10-3; D gene: TRBD1; J gene: TRBJ2-1; clone size: .; CDR3 protein: CAISAGTANNEQFF; CDR3 DNA: TGTGCCATCAGTGCCGGGACAGCTAACAATGAGCAGTTCTTC
V gene: TRBV7-9; D gene: TRBD1; J gene: TRBJ2-2; clone size: .; CDR3 protein: CASSPPDRANTGELFF; CDR3 DNA: TGTGCCAGCAGCCCTCCGGACAGGGCGAACACCGGGGAGCTGTTTTTT
V gene: TRBV5-1; D gene: .; J gene: TRBJ1-2; clone size: many; CDR3 protein: CASSLGTPPNYGYTF; CDR3 DNA: TGCGCCAGCAGCTTGGGGACACCCCCTAACTATGGCTACACCTTC
V gene: TRBV4-1; D gene: .; J gene: TRBJ2-5; clone size: .; CDR3 protein: CASSQALGGSYYRQETQYF; CDR3 DNA: TGCGCCAGCAGCCAGGCGCTAGGGGGGTCCTATTACCGACAAGAGACCCAGTACTTC
V gene: TRBV5-1; D gene: .; J gene: TRBJ1-5; clone size: few; CDR3 protein: CASSLGIANGPQHF; CDR3 DNA: TGCGCCAGCAGCTTGGGGATCGCTAATGGGCCCCAGCATTTT
V gene: TRBV10-3; D gene: .; J gene: TRBJ2-7; clone size: few; CDR3 protein: CAISEQPGYEQYF; CDR3 DNA: TGTGCCATCAGTGAGCAGCCGGGCTACGAGCAGTACTTC
V gene: TRBV6-2/TRBV6-3; D gene: TRBD2; J gene: TRBJ2-3; clone size: .; CDR3 protein: CASSPQIPGLAGEDLDTQYF; CDR3 DNA: TGTGCCAGCAGTCCACAAATACCGGGACTAGCGGGAGAGGATTTAGATACGCAGTATTTT
V gene: TRBV20-1; D gene: TRBD2; J gene: TRBJ2-2; clone size: .; CDR3 protein: CSASSGRGGGELFF; CDR3 DNA: TGCAGTGCCTCGAGCGGGAGGGGAGGCGGGGAGCTGTTTTTT
V gene: TRBV6-5; D gene: .; J gene: TRBJ1-1; clone size: few; CDR3 protein: CASSYKGFGEMNTEAFF; CDR3 DNA: TGTGCCAGCAGTTACAAAGGCTTCGGGGAAATGAACACTGAAGCTTTCTTT
V gene: TRBV5-5; D gene: .; J gene: TRBJ2-5; clone size: .; CDR3 protein: CASSYPPRRVETQYF; CDR3 DNA: TGTGCCAGCAGCTACCCACCACGGAGGGTCGAGACCCAGTACTTC
V gene: TRBV14; D gene: TRBD2; J gene: TRBJ2-7; clone size: .; CDR3 protein: CASSQIRSGGAYEQYF; CDR3 DNA: TGTGCCAGCAGCCAAATTCGGAGCGGGGGCGCTTACGAGCAGTACTTC
V gene: TRBV12-5; D gene: .; J gene: TRBJ1-2; clone size: .; CDR3 protein: CASGYGAPNYGYTF; CDR3 DNA: TGTGCTAGTGGTTACGGCGCACCTAACTATGGCTACACCTTC
V gene: TRBV15; D gene: TRBD1; J gene: TRBJ2-2; clone size: few; CDR3 protein: CATSRDPPTGMSTGELFF; CDR3 DNA: TGTGCCACCAGCAGAGATCCCCCGACAGGGATGAGCACCGGGGAGCTGTTTTTT
V gene: TRBV5-6; D gene: .; J gene: TRBJ2-1; clone size: .; CDR3 protein: CASSFPRGNEQFF; CDR3 DNA: TGTGCCAGCAGCTTCCCCCGGGGCAATGAGCAGTTCTTC
V gene: TRBV5-1; D gene: .; J gene: TRBJ2-1; clone size: .; CDR3 protein: CASSLVIGGIGYNEQFF; CDR3 DNA: TGCGCCAGCAGCTTGGTCATAGGGGGTATAGGCTACAATGAGCAGTTCTTC
V gene: TRBV20-1; D gene: .; J gene: TRBJ2-7; clone size: .; CDR3 protein: CSARKGDGSSYEQYF; CDR3 DNA: TGCAGTGCTAGAAAGGGGGACGGGAGCTCCTACGAGCAGTACTTC
V gene: TRBV9; D gene: TRBD2; J gene: TRBJ2-1; clone size: .; CDR3 protein: CASSVNAGEAYNEQFF; CDR3 DNA: TGTGCCAGCAGCGTAAACGCGGGAGAAGCGTACAATGAGCAGTTCTTC
V gene: TRBV20-1; D gene: TRBD2; J gene: TRBJ2-1; clone size: few; CDR3 protein: CSAFGLAGGPFYNEQFF; CDR3 DNA: TGCAGTGCTTTTGGACTAGCGGGAGGACCGTTCTACAATGAGCAGTTCTTC
V gene: TRBV12-3/TRBV12-4; D gene: .; J gene: TRBJ2-1; clone size: .; CDR3 protein: CASSFQASPHGEQFF; CDR3 DNA: TGTGCCAGCAGTTTCCAGGCTAGTCCGCACGGTGAGCAGTTCTTC
V gene: TRBV18; D gene: TRBD1; J gene: TRBJ1-5; clone size: .; CDR3 protein: CASSLPGTGTNQPQHF; CDR3 DNA: TGTGCCAGCTCACTCCCCGGGACAGGGACCAATCAGCCCCAGCATTTT
V gene: TRBV6-1; D gene: .; J gene: TRBJ2-2; clone size: .; CDR3 protein: CASRLAGTFTGELFF; CDR3 DNA: TGTGCCAGCAGACTTGCCGGGACTTTCACCGGGGAGCTGTTTTTT
V gene: TRBV7-8; D gene: .; J gene: TRBJ2-1; clone size: .; CDR3 protein: CASSLVAHRLYNEQFF; CDR3 DNA: TGTGCCAGCAGCTTAGTGGCTCACCGATTATACAATGAGCAGTTCTTC
V gene: TRBV18; D gene: TRBD1; J gene: TRBJ2-6; clone size: few; CDR3 protein: CASSPPDRVGGANVLTF; CDR3 DNA: TGTGCCAGCTCACCACCGGACAGGGTGGGAGGGGCCAACGTCCTGACTTTC
V gene: TRBV12-3/TRBV12-4; D gene: .; J gene: TRBJ2-3; clone size: few; CDR3 protein: CASNTDTQYF; CDR3 DNA: TGTGCCAGCAACACAGATACGCAGTATTTT
V gene: TRBV7-8; D gene: .; J gene: TRBJ2-3; clone size: few; CDR3 protein: CASSAEYRDTQYF; CDR3 DNA: TGTGCCAGCAGCGCCGAATATCGAGATACGCAGTATTTT
V gene: TRBV5-4; D gene: .; J gene: TRBJ2-7; clone size: .; CDR3 protein: CASSPGLSYEQYF; CDR3 DNA: TGTGCCAGCAGCCCAGGGCTCTCCTACGAGCAGTACTTC
V gene: TRBV5-1; D gene: .; J gene: TRBJ2-2; clone size: many; CDR3 protein: CASSLSGELFF; CDR3 DNA: TGCGCCAGCAGCTTGTCCGGGGAGCTGTTTTTT
V gene: TRBV5-1; D gene: .; J gene: TRBJ2-3; clone size: .; CDR3 protein: CASSLADPDTQYF; CDR3 DNA: TGCGCCAGCAGCTTGGCGGATCCAGATACGCAGTATTTT
V gene: TRBV24-1; D gene: TRBD2; J gene: TRBJ2-1; clone size: .; CDR3 protein: CATSDPGEGLFNEQFF; CDR3 DNA: TGTGCCACCAGTGATCCGGGGGAGGGCCTATTCAATGAGCAGTTCTTC
V gene: TRBV20-1; D gene: .; J gene: TRBJ2-1; clone size: .; CDR3 protein: CSALVGPMNEQFF; CDR3 DNA: TGCAGTGCTCTGGTCGGACCCATGAATGAGCAGTTCTTC
V gene: TRBV5-6; D gene: TRBD2; J gene: TRBJ2-3; clone size: .; CDR3 protein: CASSLEGALAGELTDTQYF; CDR3 DNA: TGTGCCAGCAGCTTGGAAGGGGCCCTAGCGGGAGAATTGACAGATACGCAGTATTTT